This record looks at one T cell receptor beta chain sequence and its context. Its antigen is unidentified. Profiling relied on immunoSEQ multiplex PCR, and the TCRdb table lists in-frame clones only, not all of them. The sample yields about 160,000 clones, roughly 90% seen once. The data stem from a study of T cell responses to AZD1222 COVID-19 vaccine. General study points: The donor group comprised mostly white British people and more females; the analysis possibly underestimated clonal diversity. Vaccine-associated CD4 TCRs ranged over spike, dominating at 160-218 and 743-854. Researchers took repertoire samples only after the peak T cell response had come.

Sample: peripheral blood, taken on day 0 of AZD1222 vaccination. This receptor was identified in an adult in good health.

The CDR3 spells CASSRRTGTSGLGRQFF. CDR3 in DNA: TGTGCCAGCAGTCGCCGAACAGGGACTAGCGGGCTGGGTCGGCAGTTCTTC. The rearrangement joins TRBV27 to TRBJ2-1, with TRBD2 identical over 12 bases. J gave up 12 bases and V 5 bases, and 17 bases lay outside the gene matches. The CDR3 contains 17 residues. Looked up from germline, CDR1 is MNHEY and CDR2 is SMNVEV (reference sequence).